In this sample, the clone carrying this T cell receptor (beta chain) turned up many times. Antigen unknown. Trimming took 6 bases from V and 3 from J, leaving 14 bases between them. There are 14 residues in the CDR3. Germline CDR1 and CDR2: MNHNS and SASEGT. This sample stems from a study of response to subunit inactivated influenza vaccine. Study-level results: New T cells are recruited in small numbers by each seasonal influenza vaccination, according to the authors' suggestion.

One entry per CDR3 protein results from TCRdb running MiXCR on the RT-PCR reads. This table has about 180,000 distinct CDR3 sequences, about 9% appearing once. The material sequenced was non-naive T cells sorted from PBMCs, taken on the day of vaccination. The TCR sequence derives from a middle-aged man who received an inactivated influenza vaccine. The V and J genes are TRBV6-1 and TRBJ2-5; a possible D gene is TRBD1 (5 bases). This CDR3 is CASSLPDRKETQYF. The CDR3 nucleotides read TGTGCCAGCAGCCTCCCCGACAGAAAAGAGACCCAGTACTTC.